The clone carrying this TCR beta chain was counted many times. Profiles of TCR beta VDJ and CDR3 were generated from a genomic DNA template. TCRdb itself ran the reads through MiXCR, one entry per CDR3 protein. The sample shows about 240,000 distinct CDR3 sequences, roughly half of them seen only once. CDR3 length equals 15 residues. The germline V gene has CDR1 DFQATT and CDR2 SNEGSKA (reference sequence). Losses at the gene ends were 3 bases for V and 11 bases for J; bases not matched to a gene: 13. The data were taken from a study of CD8+CD57+ T cells in acquired aplastic anemia. By flow cytometry, patients selected for sequencing had shown an expansion of CD8+CD57+ cells. Each patient carried a diagnosis of severe acquired aplastic anemia.

Sequencing was carried out using sorted CD4+, CD8+, or CD8+CD57+ T cells (not recorded which) from PBMCs. The origin of this receptor is a human donor with aplastic anemia. The rearrangement joins TRBV20-1 to TRBJ2-1, with 10 bases that match TRBD2. The CDR3 bases are TGCAGTGCTAGGGACAGGTGGGATACTAGCGGGAAGCAGTTCTTC. Protein: CSARDRWDTSGKQFF.